This is a list of T cell receptor beta chains from one sample in a study of T cell repertoires in cytomegalovirus infection. TCRdb re-analysed the reads in MiXCR, keeping a single row per CDR3 protein. The table has approximately 500,000 distinct CDR3 sequences, more than 15% seen once; the top ten hold 20% to 30%. Sequenced sample: CD8+ T cells from PBMCs. The receptors stem from a human donor in good health (CMV status not recorded). Some clones in this sample may be carry-over from other donors' samples. Each CDR3 is given with its conserved first and last residue. D genes are given only for firm matches. Clone size is not always given. Where it is, it says once, few, many or a class for expanded clones.

CDR3 length	V gene	clone size	D gene	J gene	CDR3 DNA	CDR3 protein
16	TRBV29-1	.	TRBD2	TRBJ2-1	TGCAGCGTCGAGGGACTAGCGGCGTCCTCCTACAATGAGCAGTTCTTC	CSVEGLAASSYNEQFF
15	TRBV10-3	.	TRBD2	TRBJ2-1	TGTGCCATCAGTGAAATACTAGCGGCATACAATGAGCAGTTCTTC	CAISEILAAYNEQFF
15	TRBV5-3	few	TRBD2	TRBJ2-1	TGTGCCAGAAGCTTGGGACTAGCGGGAGTAGGTGAGCAGTTCTTC	CARSLGLAGVGEQFF
16	TRBV20-1	few	TRBD1	TRBJ1-5	TGCAGTGCTACGCCCACAAGGGGACAGGGTGATCAGCCCCAGCATTTT	CSATPTRGQGDQPQHF
19	TRBV6-1	many	TRBD2	TRBJ2-3	TGTGCCAGCAGTGACTTAACTAGCGGGAGGCCCACTAGCACAGATACGCAGTATTTT	CASSDLTSGRPTSTDTQYF
15	TRBV20-1	.	TRBD1	TRBJ2-7	TGCAGTGCTAGAGATAAAGAAAGGGGGCGACGGGAGCAGTACTTC	CSARDKERGRREQYF
17	TRBV11-1	.	.	TRBJ2-1	TGTGCCAGCAGCTTAGGAACCGGGACATTCTCCTACAATGAGCGGTTCTTC	CASSLGTGTFSYNERFF
12	TRBV2	many	.	TRBJ2-1	TGTGCCAGCAAAGGATCCTACAATGAGCAGTTCTTC	CASKGSYNEQFF
12	TRBV6-1	many	.	TRBJ2-5	TGTGCCAGCAGTACCTCCCAAGAGACCCAGTACTTC	CASSTSQETQYF
11	TRBV30	few	.	TRBJ2-2	TGTGCCTGGAATCCAACCGGGGAGCTGTTTTTT	CAWNPTGELFF
13	TRBV6-1	many	.	TRBJ2-2	TGTGCCAGCAGCGACAGAAACACCGGGGAGCTGTTTTTT	CASSDRNTGELFF
18	TRBV12-3/TRBV12-4	many	TRBD2	TRBJ2-7	TGTGCCAGCAGTTTCCATCCCCCTGGACTAGCGGGGGACTACGAGCAGTACTTC	CASSFHPPGLAGDYEQYF
14	TRBV20-1	.	.	TRBJ2-1	TGCAGTGCTCCGCTTCTCACCCTTGCGGATGAGCAGTTCTTC	CSAPLLTLADEQFF
14	TRBV27	.	.	TRBJ2-3	TGTGCCAGTACACCCAGGTTACGCACAGATACGCAGTATTTT	CASTPRLRTDTQYF
17	TRBV7-9	many	.	TRBJ1-3	TGTGCCAGCAGCTTAGGGTCAGAAGGATACTCTGGAAACACCATATATTTT	CASSLGSEGYSGNTIYF
19	TRBV12-5	.	TRBD2	TRBJ2-7	TGTGCTAGTGGTACCACCCCTACGGGAGCACTAGCGGGCCCCTACGAGCAGTACTTC	CASGTTPTGALAGPYEQYF
16	TRBV7-9	many	.	TRBJ2-2	TGTGCCAGCAGCTTAGAGGTGGGAGGAAACACCGGGGAGCTGTTTTTT	CASSLEVGGNTGELFF
15	TRBV7-9	many	.	TRBJ2-7	TGTGCCAGCAGCGACCCGCAGGGGCGCGGATATGAGCAGTACTTC	CASSDPQGRGYEQYF
16	TRBV7-3	.	TRBD2	TRBJ2-2	TGTGCCAGCAGCCCAGGGACTAGCGGGACTCTCGGGGAGCTGTTTTTT	CASSPGTSGTLGELFF
15	TRBV12-5	many	TRBD1	TRBJ1-1	TGTGCTAGTGGGCAACAGGGGACGAGGCACACTGAAGCTTTCTTT	CASGQQGTRHTEAFF
16	TRBV4-1	.	TRBD1	TRBJ1-1	TGCGCCAGCAGCCCCCGGACAGGGAAGATGAACACTGAAGCTTTCTTT	CASSPRTGKMNTEAFF
15	TRBV7-9	many	TRBD2	TRBJ2-3	TGTGCCAGCAGCAAAGGACTAGTTAGCACAGATACGCAGTATTTT	CASSKGLVSTDTQYF
16	TRBV6-1	many	.	TRBJ2-2	TGTGCCAGCAGTGCCCCTTTTTACGGGGAGAGCGGGGAGCTGTTTTTT	CASSAPFYGESGELFF
13	TRBV7-2	many	.	TRBJ2-3	TGTGCCTCTCTCTCCCGGGCAGCAGATACGCAGTATTTT	CASLSRAADTQYF
11	TRBV29-1	.	.	TRBJ1-1	TGCAGTTCGACAACGAACACTGAAGCTTTCTTT	CSSTTNTEAFF
15	TRBV10-3	.	.	TRBJ1-5	TGTGCCATCAGTGAAGGAATTACCAGCAATCAGCCCCAGCATTTT	CAISEGITSNQPQHF
18	TRBV14	.	TRBD2	TRBJ2-2	TGTGCCAGCAGCCCTCCAGGACTAGCGGGACAGTTCACCGGGGAGCTGTTTTTT	CASSPPGLAGQFTGELFF